The 5 T cell receptor beta chains presented below share a single source sample, sequenced in a study of response to subunit inactivated influenza vaccine. Via MiXCR, TCRdb re-called the RT-PCR reads, giving one row per CDR3 protein. Among hundreds of thousands of distinct CDR3 sequences, 9.5% to 12% were seen once, and the ten largest hold 10% to 15%. The sample consisted of PBMCs from blood, taken roughly 46 days after vaccination. The receptor set was obtained from a man aged 45-65 years who received an inactivated influenza vaccine.

The chain couples TRBV7-2 to TRBJ2-5; 9 nucleotides align to TRBD2. Looked up from germline, CDR1 is SGHTA and CDR2 is FQGNSA. This CDR3 has 15 residues. With V trimmed by 6 bases and J by 2 bases, 7 bases remained unmatched. CDR3 loop: CASRRGTSLQETQYF. For the CDR3, the DNA is TGTGCCAGCAGGCGCGGGACTAGCCTACAAGAGACCCAGTACTTC.

This clonotype was detected ten times or more. The rearrangement links TRBV20-1 to TRBJ2-1; 10 positions match TRBD2. The CDR3 has 14 residues. Germline lookup yields CDR1 DFQATT and CDR2 SNEGSKA (reference sequence). V shed 6 bases, J shed 7 bases, and the junction held 9 bases outside the gene matches. The CDR3: CSAYSGGLGNEQFF. The CDR3 nucleotides are TGCAGTGCCTATAGCGGGGGGCTCGGTAATGAGCAGTTCTTC.

This chain connects TRBV27 to TRBJ2-2; no reliable D call. The CDR3 length is 14 residues. Trimming left V 7 bases short and J 6 bases short, with 15 bases between. Germline CDR1 is MNHEY and CDR2 is SMNVEV (reference sequence). The CDR3 DNA is TGTGCCAGCACTGGACCTACTTTTTCCGGGGAGCTGTTTTTT. Amino acid sequence: CASTGPTFSGELFF.

The chain links TRBV3-1 to TRBJ2-2; no firm D call. CDR3 size: 17 residues. V gave up 1 base and J gave up 3 bases, with 15 bases separating them. Looked up from germline, CDR1 is LGHDT and CDR2 is YNNKEL (reference sequence). The CDR3 is CASSQVWQALYTGELFF. CDR3 sequence (DNA): TGTGCCAGCAGCCAAGTTTGGCAGGCCCTCTACACCGGGGAGCTGTTTTTT.

This clonotype was detected a few times. The J gene is TRBJ1-2, the V gene TRBV4-3; D is unresolved. Per the germline V gene, CDR1 is LGHNA and CDR2 is YSLEER. V was trimmed by 1 base and J by 7 bases, leaving 7 bases between them. The CDR3 runs 12 residues. CDR3 protein: CASSQGLGGYTF. The CDR3 DNA reads as TGCGCCAGCAGCCAAGGGCTGGGTGGCTACACCTTC.